This T cell receptor beta chain originates from a study of cytomegalovirus exposure and HLA in healthy donors. CDR3 length: 16 amino acids. Germline-derived CDR1 and CDR2 are MDHEN and SYDVKM. After removal of 5 bases from V and 7 bases from J, the junction contained 15 bases not matched to a gene. PCR amplification relied on 60 Vbeta primers (plus 13 Jbeta primers). The assay was immunoSEQ multiplex PCR, and TCRdb's table has in-frame clones only and misses some. The sample contains under 150,000 clones, 79% of which appear only once. This sequence was found in a man between 18 and 29 years old in good health and CMV-seronegative. The material sequenced was PBMCs. The V and J genes are TRBV28 and TRBJ2-7; 9 bases align to TRBD2. CDR3 bases: TGTGCCAGCAGTGCCCTAGGGGCGGGAGGGCCTGGTGAGCAGTACGTC. This encodes CASSALGAGGPGEQYV.